This entry concerns a single T cell receptor (beta chain). This clone turned up a few times. This receptor's antigen is unknown. No base quality information exists; no much larger clone differs at one position. Trimming removed 1 base from V and 5 bases from J; the gene matches leave 4 bases unexplained. CDR1 is given as SEHNR and CDR2 as FQNEAQ, both from the germline V gene (reference sequence). The CDR3 contains 14 residues, cysteine and phenylalanine counted. The sequence is cut down to CDR3 DNA, 42 bases in frame from base 1. Preparation of the library involved the immunoSEQ multiplex PCR assay. TCRdb obtained this table from immuneACCESS and retained in-frame rearrangements with V and J assigned. These tables miss some clones; where compared with another copy, unresolved V genes account for less than half of the shortfall, and the remainder is unexplained. The sample table records some 74,000 clones; over 80% of these occur just once. The leading ten clones occupy less than 20% of the sample.

This specimen comes from a study of control samples from healthy donors and cancer patients (dated by TCRdb to about 2020). The chain couples TRBV7-9 to TRBJ2-7; TRBD1 lines up with 8 middle nucleotides. The sequenced material came from blood. The TCR sequence derives from a man aged 60 to 75 in good health. The nucleotides read TGTGCCAGCAGCTTAGGTTCAGGGGGCCACGAGCAGTACTTC. Translated, it reads CASSLGSGGHEQYF.